This T cell receptor (beta chain) was retrieved from a study of long-term antiretroviral therapy in people with HIV (dated by TCRdb to 2021 to 2024). About the study as a whole: The earliest samples were collected about a decade before the 2015 WHO recommendation for immediate ART, when ART was typically delayed until CD4 counts fell. A retrospective serial study tested whether ART initiation and durable HIV suppression were associated with changes in peripheral blood TRB repertoire composition and diversity. Of the 30 participants with HIV, approximately 11 were female. A total of some 210 cryopreserved PBMC samples were contributed to the cohort by 30 adults with confirmed HIV infection, with samples collected serially over a mean of roughly six years (range 1-12). No cross-contamination during QIAcube processing turned up in test extractions that ran a monoclonal T-cell line alongside around 32 polyclonal samples.

Of note for this clone: No cognate antigen has been identified for it. No base-level quality is on record; no much larger clone is a single base apart.

CDR1 and CDR2, looked up from the germline V gene, are ENHRY and SYGVKD. The cysteine opens and the phenylalanine closes a CDR3 of 16 amino acids. The CDR3 DNA has 48 bases and is translated from base 1. V loses 3 bases at its end and J loses 3 bases; junction bases beyond the gene matches: 6. To be included, a participant needed at least one PBMC sample from before ART initiation plus at least two post-ART samples. Every participant with HIV received treatment in the United States of America. Cryopreserved samples of about 0.95-10 million PBMC were thawed and washed before DNA extraction. At the time of the earliest PBMC sample, participants with HIV were aged between roughly 20 and 55 years. Each participant contributed PBMC samples from 1-4 timepoints before ART initiation and 2-8 timepoints after ART initiation, with a median of 7 samples. For every participant, serial HIV viral load, CD4+ T-cell count, ART history and demographic data were obtained. Genomic DNA was extracted from unsorted PBMC with a Qiagen kit on a QIAcube, processed in batches of 12 samples.

The investigation overall reported the following: CDR3 length ranges in HIV repertoires were narrower than in controls, and network structure suggested an antigen-experienced repertoire with only a slight naive shift after ART. ART initiation was associated with a significant increase in TRB diversity, but diversity stayed significantly below transplant donor controls even after long-term ART. Unsorted PBMC were profiled instead of sorted CD4+ and CD8+ T cells because pre-ART samples had limited cell numbers. Samples dated from the mid-2000s to the late 2010s, and the ART regimens used may be less effective than current ones. Inferences about post-ART repertoire changes are limited because no data were available on ART adherence, viral resistance or therapy changes. Owing to limited PBMC availability, only the TCR beta chain was sequenced, without alpha chain pairing. Expanded TRB clones identified before ART initiation dominated the repertoire across all time points, though the dominance fluctuated and decreased in many PLHIV after ART.

Sequencing of the TRB variable region was done with the immunoSEQ hsTCRB v3.0 assay at survey level resolution. The targeted TRB sequencing depth was roughly 35,000-50,000 T-cell genomes per sample. TRB libraries were pooled and sequenced on an Illumina MiSeq using a v3 150-cycle kit. As for the authors' bioinformatics: Repertoire analysis ran in R within a reproducible Nextflow workflow covering QC, data transformation and analysis. LymphoSeq2, an R package for exploring AIRR-Seq data, was used to implement the custom analyses. After excluding a few samples that yielded fewer than 5000 total TRB sequences, some 190 HIV repertoires remained for analysis. Among the 180 to 200 HIV repertoires that were kept, 59 were collected before ART initiation and under 150 were collected after ART initiation. Repertoires were downsampled to 5000 TRB nucleotide sequences, and summary statistics were averaged over 100 downsampling iterations. The analysis kept only TRB sequences whose CDR3 regions were at least seven amino acids long. Diversity was assessed using a clonality score derived from Shannon entropy and using the Gini coefficient. In repertoire networks, the top 5000 CDR3 amino acid sequences were linked whenever an edit distance of one separated two sequences. For TRB CDR3 amino acid sequences, antigen specificity groups and MHC restriction were predicted with GLIPH2. Known CMV, EBV, HIV or tissue antigen associations were flagged by matching CDR3 amino acid sequences against VDJdb and McPAS-TCR. Pre-ART, post-ART and control groups were compared with Wilcoxon signed-rank tests and Holm-Bonferroni correction. What TCRdb holds here is the immuneACCESS table cut down to in-frame rearrangements. Part of the clones is not present; checked against another copy, under half of the missing clones reflect an unresolved V gene, and the others are unexplained. V and J calls plus clone size are reproduced from that table; the DNA served to infer D and trimming. The sample table shows over 10,000 clones, and around three quarters are seen once. 11% of the sample is in the top ten clones.

This sequence uses TRBV10-3 and TRBJ2-7, with 12 bases matching TRBD1. The sequence was obtained from a woman aged 40 to 50 with HIV. Sample: unsorted PBMCs, taken 0.8 years before starting antiretroviral therapy. The DNA sequence reads TGTGCCATCAGTGATAGAAGGGACAGGGGGCTCTACGAGCAGTACTTC. Its protein is CAISDRRDRGLYEQYF.